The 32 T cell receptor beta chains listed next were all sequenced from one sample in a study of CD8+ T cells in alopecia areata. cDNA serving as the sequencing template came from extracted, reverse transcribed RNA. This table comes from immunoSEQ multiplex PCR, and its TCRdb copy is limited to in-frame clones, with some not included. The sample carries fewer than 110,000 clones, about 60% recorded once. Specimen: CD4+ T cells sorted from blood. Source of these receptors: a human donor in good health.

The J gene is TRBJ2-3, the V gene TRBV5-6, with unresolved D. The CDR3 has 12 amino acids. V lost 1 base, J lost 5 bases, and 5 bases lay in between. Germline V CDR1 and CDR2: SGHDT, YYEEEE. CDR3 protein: CASSLFLDTQYF. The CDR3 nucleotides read TGTGCCAGCAGCTTGTTTCTAGATACGCAGTATTTT.

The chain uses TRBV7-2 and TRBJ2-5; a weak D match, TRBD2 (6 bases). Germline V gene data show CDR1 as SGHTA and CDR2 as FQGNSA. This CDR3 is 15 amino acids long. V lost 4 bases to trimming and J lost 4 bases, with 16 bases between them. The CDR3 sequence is CASSSRGARRETQYF. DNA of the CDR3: TGTGCCAGCAGCTCCCGCGGGGCCAGAAGAGAGACCCAGTACTTC.

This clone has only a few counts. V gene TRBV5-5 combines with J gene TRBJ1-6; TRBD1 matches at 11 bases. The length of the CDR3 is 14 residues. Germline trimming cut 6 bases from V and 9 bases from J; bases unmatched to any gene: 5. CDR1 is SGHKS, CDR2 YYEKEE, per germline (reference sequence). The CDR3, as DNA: TGTGCCAGCACCCGGGGACAGGGGGGTTCACCCCTCCACTTT. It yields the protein CASTRGQGGSPLHF.

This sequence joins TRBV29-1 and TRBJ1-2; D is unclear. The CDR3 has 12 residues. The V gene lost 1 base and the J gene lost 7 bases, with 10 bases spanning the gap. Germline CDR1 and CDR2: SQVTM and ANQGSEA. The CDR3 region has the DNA TGCAGCGTTGAAGGTGGATTAGGTGGCTACACCTTC. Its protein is CSVEGGLGGYTF. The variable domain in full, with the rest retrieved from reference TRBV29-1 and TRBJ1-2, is SAVISQKPSRDICQRGTSLTIQCQVDSQVTMMFWYRQQPGQSLTLIATANQGSEATYESGFVIDKFPISRPNLTFSTLTVSNMSPEDSSIYLCSVEGGLGGYTFGSGTRLTVV.

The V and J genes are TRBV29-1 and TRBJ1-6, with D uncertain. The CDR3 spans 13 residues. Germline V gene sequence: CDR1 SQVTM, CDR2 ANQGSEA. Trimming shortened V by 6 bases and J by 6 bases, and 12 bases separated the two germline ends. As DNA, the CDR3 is TGCAGCGTCTCGCGGGGTCCTAATTCACCCCTCCACTTT. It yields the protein CSVSRGPNSPLHF.

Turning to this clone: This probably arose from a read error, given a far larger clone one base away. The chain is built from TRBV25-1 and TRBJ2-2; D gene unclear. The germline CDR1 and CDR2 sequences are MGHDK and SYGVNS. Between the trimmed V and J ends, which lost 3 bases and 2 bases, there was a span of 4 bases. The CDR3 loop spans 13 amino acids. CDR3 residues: CASSEPNTGELFF. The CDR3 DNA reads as TGTGCCAGCAGTGAGCCTAACACCGGGGAGCTGTTTTTT.

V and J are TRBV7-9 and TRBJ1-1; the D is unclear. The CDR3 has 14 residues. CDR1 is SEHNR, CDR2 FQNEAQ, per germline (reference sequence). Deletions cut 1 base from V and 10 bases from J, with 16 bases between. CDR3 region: CASSLVLREVGAFF. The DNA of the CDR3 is TGTGCCAGCAGCTTAGTTCTACGGGAGGTGGGAGCTTTCTTT. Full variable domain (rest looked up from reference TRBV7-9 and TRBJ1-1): DTGVSQNPRHKITKRGQNVTFRCDPISEHNRLYWYRQTLGQGPEFLTYFQNEAQLEKSRLLSDRFSAERPKGSFSTLEIQRTEQGDSAMYLCASSLVLREVGAFFGQGTRLTVV.

CDR3 region: CASSSFGQGYNEQFF. CDR3 sequence (DNA): TGCGCCAGCAGCTCCTTCGGACAGGGCTACAATGAGCAGTTCTTC. This sequence joins TRBV5-1 and TRBJ2-1; 8 bases agree with TRBD1. Germline lookup yields CDR1 SGHRS and CDR2 YFSETQ. CDR3 length: 15 residues. The V gene end was trimmed by 3 bases and the J gene end by 3 bases; junction bases not matched to a gene: 5.

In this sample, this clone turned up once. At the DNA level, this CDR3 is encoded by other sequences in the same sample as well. For the CDR3, the DNA is TGTGCCAGCAGTGGGGGGAGCTCCTACAATGAGCAGTTCTTC. Encoded protein: CASSGGSSYNEQFF. This chain joins TRBV2 and TRBJ2-1; D tentatively fits TRBD1 or TRBD2 (5 bases each). The CDR3 sequence is 14 residues long. Per germline, CDR1 SNHLY and CDR2 FYNNEI. Trimming took off 4 bases at V and 0 bases at J, with 7 bases between the two ends.

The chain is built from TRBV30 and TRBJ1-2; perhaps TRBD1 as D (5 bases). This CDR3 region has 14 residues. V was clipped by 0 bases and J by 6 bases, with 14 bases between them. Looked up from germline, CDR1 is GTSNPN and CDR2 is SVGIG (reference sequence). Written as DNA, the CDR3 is TGTGCCTGGAGTGTCCGCCTGGGGACGCATGGCTACACCTTC. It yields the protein CAWSVRLGTHGYTF.

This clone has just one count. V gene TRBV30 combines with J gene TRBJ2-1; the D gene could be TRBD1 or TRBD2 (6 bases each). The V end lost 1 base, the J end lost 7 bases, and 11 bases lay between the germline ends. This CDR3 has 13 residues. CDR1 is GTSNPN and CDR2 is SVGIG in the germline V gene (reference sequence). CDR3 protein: CAWSEGGQNEQFF. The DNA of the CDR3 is TGTGCCTGGAGTGAGGGGGGTCAGAATGAGCAGTTCTTC.

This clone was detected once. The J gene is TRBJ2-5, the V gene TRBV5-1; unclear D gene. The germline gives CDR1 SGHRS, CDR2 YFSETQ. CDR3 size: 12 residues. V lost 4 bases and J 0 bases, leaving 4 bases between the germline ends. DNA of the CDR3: TGCGCCAGCAGCACGTACCAAGAGACCCAGTACTTC. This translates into CASSTYQETQYF.

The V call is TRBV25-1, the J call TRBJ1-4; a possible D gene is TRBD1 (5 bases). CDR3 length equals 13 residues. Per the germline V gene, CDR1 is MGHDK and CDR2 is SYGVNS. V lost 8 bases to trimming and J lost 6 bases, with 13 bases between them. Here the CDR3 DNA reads TGTGCCAGCGCCCAAGGAGGGGATGAAAAACTGTTTTTT. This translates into CASAQGGDEKLFF.

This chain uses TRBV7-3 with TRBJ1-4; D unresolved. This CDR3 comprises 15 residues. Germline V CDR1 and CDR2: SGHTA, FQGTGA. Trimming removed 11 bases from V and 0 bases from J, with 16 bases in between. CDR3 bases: TGTGCCTCTTCAATGGGTAGTGCAACTAATGAAAAACTGTTTTTT. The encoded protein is CASSMGSATNEKLFF.

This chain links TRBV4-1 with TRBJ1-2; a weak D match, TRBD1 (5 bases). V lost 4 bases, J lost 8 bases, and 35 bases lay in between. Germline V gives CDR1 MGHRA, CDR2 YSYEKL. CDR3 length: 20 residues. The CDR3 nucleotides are TGCGCCAGCAGCCCGACGGCCCTCCCGGGACGCCATTATCGGGCTAAAGGCTACACCTTC. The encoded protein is CASSPTALPGRHYRAKGYTF.

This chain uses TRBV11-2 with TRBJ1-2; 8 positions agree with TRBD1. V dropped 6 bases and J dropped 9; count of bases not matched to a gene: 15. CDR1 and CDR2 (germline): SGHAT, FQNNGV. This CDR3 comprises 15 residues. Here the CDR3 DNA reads TGTGCCAGCAGACGAAACCACGTCGCAGGGGGCCGCTACACCTTC. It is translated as CASRRNHVAGGRYTF.

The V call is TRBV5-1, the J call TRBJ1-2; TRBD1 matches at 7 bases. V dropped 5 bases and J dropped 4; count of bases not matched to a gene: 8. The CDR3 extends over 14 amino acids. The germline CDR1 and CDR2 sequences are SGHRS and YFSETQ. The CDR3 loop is CASRPTQGSYGYTF. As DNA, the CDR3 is TGCGCCAGCAGGCCGACACAGGGGTCCTATGGCTACACCTTC.

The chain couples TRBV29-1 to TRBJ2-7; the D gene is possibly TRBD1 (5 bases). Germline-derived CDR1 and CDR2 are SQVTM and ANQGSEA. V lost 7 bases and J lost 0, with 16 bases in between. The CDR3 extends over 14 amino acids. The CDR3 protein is CSGGGPCSSYEQYF. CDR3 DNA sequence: TGCAGCGGGGGCGGTCCTTGTAGCTCCTACGAGCAGTACTTC.

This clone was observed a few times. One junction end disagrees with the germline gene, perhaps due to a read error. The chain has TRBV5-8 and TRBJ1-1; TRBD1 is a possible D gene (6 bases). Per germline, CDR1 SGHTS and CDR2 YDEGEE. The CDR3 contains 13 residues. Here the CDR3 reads CASTLRGGTEAFF. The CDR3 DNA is TGTGCCAGCACCTTGAGGGGGGGCACTGAAGCTTTCTTT.

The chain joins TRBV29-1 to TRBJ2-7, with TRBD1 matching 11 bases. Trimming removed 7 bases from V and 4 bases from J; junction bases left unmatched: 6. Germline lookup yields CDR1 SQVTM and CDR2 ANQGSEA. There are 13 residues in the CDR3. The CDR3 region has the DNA TGCAGCGGATCCGGGACAGGGGGTTACGAGCAGTACTTC. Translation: CSGSGTGGYEQYF.

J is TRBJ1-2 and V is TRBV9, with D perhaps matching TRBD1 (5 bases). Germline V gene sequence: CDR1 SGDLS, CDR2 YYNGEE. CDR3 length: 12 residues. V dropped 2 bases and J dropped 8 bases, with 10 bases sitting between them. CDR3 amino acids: CASSVRGGGYTF. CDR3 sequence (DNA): TGTGCCAGCAGCGTGAGGGGCGGGGGCTACACCTTC.

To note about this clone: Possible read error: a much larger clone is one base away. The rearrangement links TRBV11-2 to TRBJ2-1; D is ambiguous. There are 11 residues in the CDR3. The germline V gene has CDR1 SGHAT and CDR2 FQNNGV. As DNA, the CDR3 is TGTGCCAGCAGCTCCCACAATGAGCAGTTCTTC. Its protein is CASSSHNEQFF.

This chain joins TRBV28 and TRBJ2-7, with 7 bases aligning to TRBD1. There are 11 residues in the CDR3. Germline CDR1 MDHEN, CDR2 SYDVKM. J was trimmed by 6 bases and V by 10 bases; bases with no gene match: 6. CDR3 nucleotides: TGTGCCACCCGACAGGGCGGCGAGCAGTACTTC. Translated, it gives CATRQGGEQYF. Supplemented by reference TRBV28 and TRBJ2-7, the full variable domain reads DVKVTQSSRYLVKRTGEKVFLECVQDMDHENMFWYRQDPGLGLRLIYFSYDVKMKEKGDIPEGYSVSREKKERFSLILESASTNQTSMYLCATRQGGEQYFGPGTRLTVT.

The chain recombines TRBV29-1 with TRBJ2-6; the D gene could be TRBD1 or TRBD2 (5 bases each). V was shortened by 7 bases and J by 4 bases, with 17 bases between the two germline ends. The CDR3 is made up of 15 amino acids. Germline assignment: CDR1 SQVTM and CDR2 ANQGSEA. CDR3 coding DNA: TGCAGCGCCCGGACGGCAGGGACCGGGGCCAACGTCCTGACTTTC. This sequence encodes CSARTAGTGANVLTF.

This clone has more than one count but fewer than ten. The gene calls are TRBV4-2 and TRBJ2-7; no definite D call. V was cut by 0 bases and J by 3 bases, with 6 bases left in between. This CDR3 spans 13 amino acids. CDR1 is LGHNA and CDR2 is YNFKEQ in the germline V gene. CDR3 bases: TGTGCCAGCAGCCAAGATCGCGGCTACGAGCAGTACTTC. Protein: CASSQDRGYEQYF.

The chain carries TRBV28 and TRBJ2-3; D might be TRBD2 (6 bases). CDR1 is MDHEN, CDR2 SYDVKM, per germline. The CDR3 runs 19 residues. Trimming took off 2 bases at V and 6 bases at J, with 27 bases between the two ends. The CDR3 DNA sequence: TGTGCCAGCAGTTTAGCGCGGGGCATCAGGGACCAAAAGTGGGATACGCAGTATTTT. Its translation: CASSLARGIRDQKWDTQYF. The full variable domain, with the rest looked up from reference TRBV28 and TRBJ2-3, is DVKVTQSSRYLVKRTGEKVFLECVQDMDHENMFWYRQDPGLGLRLIYFSYDVKMKEKGDIPEGYSVSREKKERFSLILESASTNQTSMYLCASSLARGIRDQKWDTQYFGPGTRLTVL.

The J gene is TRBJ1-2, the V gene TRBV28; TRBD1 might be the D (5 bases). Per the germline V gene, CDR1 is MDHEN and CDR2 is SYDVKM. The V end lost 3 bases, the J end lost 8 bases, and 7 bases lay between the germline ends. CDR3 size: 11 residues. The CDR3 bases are TGTGCCAGCAGTTTGGGGCGCGGCTACACCTTC. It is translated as CASSLGRGYTF.

The CDR3 loop reads CAHPSVNEQFF. The DNA for the CDR3 is TGTGCCCATCCCTCGGTGAATGAGCAGTTCTTC. The chain recombines TRBV6-5 with TRBJ2-1; D uncertain. The V gene's germline CDR1 is MNHEY and CDR2 SVGAGI. The CDR3 runs to 11 residues. V lost 11 bases and J lost 7, with 12 bases in between.

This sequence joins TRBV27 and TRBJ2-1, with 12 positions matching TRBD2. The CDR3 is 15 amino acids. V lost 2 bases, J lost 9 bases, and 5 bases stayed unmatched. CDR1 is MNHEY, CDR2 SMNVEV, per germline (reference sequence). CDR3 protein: CASSLLAGGIFEQFF. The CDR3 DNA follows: TGTGCCAGCAGTTTACTAGCGGGGGGGATATTTGAGCAGTTCTTC.

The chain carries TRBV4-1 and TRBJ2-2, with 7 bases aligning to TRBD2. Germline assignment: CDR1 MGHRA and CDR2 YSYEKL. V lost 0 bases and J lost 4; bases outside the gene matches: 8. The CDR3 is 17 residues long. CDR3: CASSQEAGAGSTGELFF. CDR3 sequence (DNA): TGCGCCAGCAGCCAAGAAGCAGGAGCGGGGTCCACCGGGGAGCTGTTTTTT.

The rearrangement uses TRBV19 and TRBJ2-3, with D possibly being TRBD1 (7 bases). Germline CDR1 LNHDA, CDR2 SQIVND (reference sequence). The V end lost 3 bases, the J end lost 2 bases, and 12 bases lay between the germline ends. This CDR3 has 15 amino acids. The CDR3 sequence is CASSMAGQPTDTQYF. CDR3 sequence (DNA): TGTGCCAGTAGTATGGCGGGACAGCCCACAGATACGCAGTATTTT.

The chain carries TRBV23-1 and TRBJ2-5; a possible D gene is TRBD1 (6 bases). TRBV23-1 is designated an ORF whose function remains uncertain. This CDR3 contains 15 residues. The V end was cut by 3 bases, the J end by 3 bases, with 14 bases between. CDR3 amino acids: CASSQSRAGEETQYF. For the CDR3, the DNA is TGCGCCAGCAGTCAGTCGCGGGCAGGGGAAGAGACCCAGTACTTC.